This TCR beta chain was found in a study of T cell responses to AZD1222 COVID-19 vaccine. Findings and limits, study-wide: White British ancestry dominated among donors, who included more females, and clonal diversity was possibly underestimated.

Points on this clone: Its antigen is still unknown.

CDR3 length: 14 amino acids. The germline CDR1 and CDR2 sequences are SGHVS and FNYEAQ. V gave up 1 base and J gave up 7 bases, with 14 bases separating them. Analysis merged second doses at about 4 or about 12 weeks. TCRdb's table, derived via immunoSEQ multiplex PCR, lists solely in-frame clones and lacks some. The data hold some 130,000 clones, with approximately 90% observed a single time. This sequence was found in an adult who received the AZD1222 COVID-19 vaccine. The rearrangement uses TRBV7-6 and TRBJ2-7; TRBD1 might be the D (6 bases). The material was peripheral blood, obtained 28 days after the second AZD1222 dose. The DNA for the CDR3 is TGTGCCAGCAGCTTAGGGACAGCGAGTGGGGAGCAGTACTTC. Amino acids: CASSLGTASGEQYF.